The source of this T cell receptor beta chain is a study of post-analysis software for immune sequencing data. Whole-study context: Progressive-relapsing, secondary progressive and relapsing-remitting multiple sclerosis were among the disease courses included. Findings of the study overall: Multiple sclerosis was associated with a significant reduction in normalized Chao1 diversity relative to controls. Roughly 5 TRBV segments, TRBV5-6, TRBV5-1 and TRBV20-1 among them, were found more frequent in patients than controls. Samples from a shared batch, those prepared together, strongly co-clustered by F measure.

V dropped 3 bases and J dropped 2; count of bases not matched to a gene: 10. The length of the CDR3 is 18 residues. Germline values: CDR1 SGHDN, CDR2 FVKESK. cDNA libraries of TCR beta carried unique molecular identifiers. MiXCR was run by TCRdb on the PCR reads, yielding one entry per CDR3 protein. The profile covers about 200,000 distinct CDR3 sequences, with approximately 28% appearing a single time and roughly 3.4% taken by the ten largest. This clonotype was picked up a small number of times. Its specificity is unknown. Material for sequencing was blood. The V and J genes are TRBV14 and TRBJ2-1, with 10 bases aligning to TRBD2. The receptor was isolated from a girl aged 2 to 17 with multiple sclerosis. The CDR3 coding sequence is TGTGCCAGCAGCCATCGTGGGCTAGCGGGGGCCCCCTACAATGAGCAGTTCTTC. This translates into CASSHRGLAGAPYNEQFF.